This T cell receptor beta chain is from a study of T cells in Graves' hyperthyroidism and ophthalmopathy. The study, taken as a whole, reports: Ophthalmopathy and stable hyperthyroidism were told apart by a 13 V-J model. The blood repertoire included most of the expanded thyroid clonotypes above 0.001.

This CDR3 is built from 17 residues. Per germline, CDR1 SGHRS and CDR2 YFSETQ. J was trimmed by 3 bases and V by 1 base; bases with no gene match: 9. This clonotype was detected many times. Its target is unknown. Amplified TCR beta CDR3 regions came from RNA transcripts. HTBI primers were employed in a first-round RT-PCR of the TCR CDR3. Using its own MiXCR run on the multiplex PCR reads, TCRdb lists one record per CDR3 protein. The repertoire holds a few hundred thousand distinct CDR3 sequences, around a sixth seen once, with approximately 7% in the top ten. The source of this sequence is a woman aged 30 to 39 with Graves' hyperthyroidism. The rearrangement joins TRBV5-1 to TRBJ2-3; 9 bases map to TRBD2. Material for sequencing was blood. The CDR3 sequence: CASSLLAGTSGTDTQYF. The CDR3 DNA sequence: TGCGCCAGCAGCTTGCTAGCGGGGACCTCAGGGACAGATACGCAGTATTTT.